These 19 T cell receptor beta chains were all obtained from the same sample, sequenced in a study of cytomegalovirus exposure and HLA in healthy donors. PCR used 60 Vbeta primers and 13 Jbeta primers. Clones were sequenced by immunoSEQ multiplex PCR, and TCRdb holds only the in-frame ones, with some missing. The repertoire holds 150,000 to 170,000 clones, with roughly 77% as singletons. Sequencing used PBMCs. The receptor set was obtained from a man under 40 in good health and CMV-seropositive.

This clone was seen more than once but under ten times. The chain joins TRBV27 to TRBJ1-2, with D unresolved. Germline V gene sequence: CDR1 MNHEY, CDR2 SMNVEV (reference sequence). The CDR3 is made up of 15 amino acids. The V gene lost 5 bases and the J gene lost 0 bases, with 13 bases spanning the gap. CDR3 DNA: TGTGCCAGCAGTCCCCAGAGGAAACCTAACTATGGCTACACCTTC. It encodes CASSPQRKPNYGYTF.

This clone appeared a few times. The chain combines TRBV18 with TRBJ2-1; 7 nucleotides match TRBD2. The CDR3 runs 16 residues. Germline lookup yields CDR1 KGHSH and CDR2 LQKENI. J was trimmed by 0 bases and V by 3 bases; bases with no gene match: 5. The CDR3 DNA sequence: TGTGCCAGCTCACCGGGTCCTAGCGGCTCCTACAATGAGCAGTTCTTC. Translated, it gives CASSPGPSGSYNEQFF.

The V and J genes are TRBV7-6 and TRBJ2-1; the match to TRBD2 covers 10 bases. Germline CDR1 and CDR2: SGHVS and FNYEAQ. The junction had 13 bases not matched to a gene; V was cut back by 5 bases and J by 6 bases. The CDR3 spans 17 residues. This CDR3 is CASSPGGSGRASNEQFF. DNA of the CDR3: TGTGCCAGCAGCCCAGGCGGGAGCGGGAGGGCCTCCAATGAGCAGTTCTTC.

The J gene is TRBJ1-2, the V gene TRBV28, with D unresolved. CDR1 is MDHEN and CDR2 is SYDVKM in the germline V gene. Trimming took 8 bases from V and 1 from J, leaving 11 bases between them. The length of the CDR3 is 13 residues. The CDR3 protein is CASSRRINYGYTF. CDR3 nucleotides: TGTGCCAGCTCTAGAAGGATTAACTATGGCTACACCTTC.

This clone appeared a few times. CDR3: CASSGTQGQNSPLHF. The CDR3 DNA sequence: TGCGCCAGCAGCGGTACCCAGGGCCAGAATTCACCCCTCCACTTT. V usage is TRBV5-1 and J usage is TRBJ1-6, with D possibly TRBD1 on 5 matching bases. Germline CDR1 SGHRS, CDR2 YFSETQ. The CDR3 covers 15 residues. Trimming stripped 4 bases from V and 7 bases from J, with 15 bases between.

The chain uses TRBV28 and TRBJ2-7; TRBD1 matches at 11 bases. The germline V gene has CDR1 MDHEN and CDR2 SYDVKM. The CDR3 consists of 19 residues. Trimming at V came to 2 bases and at J to 0 bases, leaving 12 bases not matched to a gene. The CDR3: CASSLGPGQGVWASYEQYF. Here the CDR3 DNA reads TGTGCCAGCAGTTTAGGACCGGGACAGGGGGTGTGGGCCTCCTACGAGCAGTACTTC.

The chain uses TRBV5-6 and TRBJ2-1, with 8 bases that match TRBD2. CDR1 and CDR2 (germline): SGHDT, YYEEEE. V was pared by 2 bases and J by 4 bases, with 11 bases of the junction left unmatched. The CDR3 length is 17 residues. The CDR3, as DNA: TGTGCCAGCAGCTTATCTTCCCGGCGGGGGGTATACAATGAGCAGTTCTTC. It codes for CASSLSSRRGVYNEQFF.

This chain joins TRBV5-1 and TRBJ2-1, with 9 bases identical to TRBD1. CDR3 size: 15 residues. The J segment lost 2 bases and the V segment lost 5 bases, leaving 5 bases of the junction unmatched. Germline assignment: CDR1 SGHRS and CDR2 YFSETQ. This chain's CDR3 is CASRAGTGTYNEQFF. As DNA, the CDR3 is TGCGCCAGCAGAGCCGGGACAGGGACCTACAATGAGCAGTTCTTC.

The CDR3 DNA reads TGTGCCACCAGCAGAGATGGGGGGTACCACGAGCAGTACTTC. Protein product: CATSRDGGYHEQYF. J is TRBJ2-7 and V is TRBV15; a weak D match, TRBD2 (6 bases). The CDR3 covers 14 residues. Germline loops: CDR1 LNHNV, CDR2 YYDKDF (reference sequence). Between the trimmed V and J ends, which lost 0 bases and 5 bases, there was a span of 11 bases.

V and J are TRBV13 and TRBJ2-7, with 10 bases matching TRBD1. The CDR3 is 16 amino acids. Germline trimming cut 6 bases from V and 6 bases from J; bases unmatched to any gene: 14. CDR1 and CDR2 from the germline V gene are PRHDT and FYEKMQ (reference sequence). CDR3 sequence (DNA): TGTGCCAGCAGTCGAATTACCGGGACAGGGGACCGCGAGCAGTACTTC. Translated, it gives CASSRITGTGDREQYF. The whole variable domain, remainder taken from reference TRBV13 and TRBJ2-7, is AAGVIQSPRHLIKEKRETATLKCYPIPRHDTVYWYQQGPGQDPQFLISFYEKMQSDKGSIPDRFSAQQFSDYHSELNMSSLELGDSALYFCASSRITGTGDREQYFGPGTRLTVT.

The chain employs TRBV9 and TRBJ1-3; D not certain. The germline V and J ends were trimmed by 4 bases and 0 bases, with 5 bases remaining between them. Germline V gene lookup returns CDR1 SGDLS and CDR2 YYNGEE. The CDR3 has 13 amino acids. This CDR3 reads CASSRGSGNTIYF. DNA of the CDR3: TGTGCCAGCAGCCGAGGCTCTGGAAACACCATATATTTT.

The chain recombines TRBV7-2 with TRBJ1-1; perhaps TRBD1 as D (5 bases). V was cut by 3 bases and J by 0 bases, with 8 bases left in between. This CDR3 contains 14 residues. Germline CDR1 is SGHTA and CDR2 is FQGNSA. The CDR3 protein is CASSFSTVNTEAFF. The CDR3 DNA reads as TGTGCCAGCAGCTTCTCGACAGTGAACACTGAAGCTTTCTTT.

In DNA, the CDR3 is TGTGCCAGCAGCTTAGTCGTTAAGAGCTCCTATAATTCACCCCTCCACTTT. Translation gives CASSLVVKSSYNSPLHF. The gene calls are TRBV7-9 and TRBJ1-6, with D unclear. This CDR3 is built from 17 residues. Per the germline V gene, CDR1 is SEHNR and CDR2 is FQNEAQ (reference sequence). V was pared by 1 base and J by 0 bases, with 10 bases between.

The chain combines TRBV6-5 with TRBJ1-1, with a weak D call TRBD1 (5 bases). V was trimmed by 0 bases and J by 3 bases, leaving 14 bases between them. The germline V gene encodes CDR1 MNHEY and CDR2 SVGAGI. The CDR3 runs 16 residues. Here the CDR3 reads CASSYSPRQFYTEAFF. The CDR3 bases are TGTGCCAGCAGTTACTCCCCCCGACAGTTCTACACTGAAGCTTTCTTT.

V is TRBV5-1 and J is TRBJ2-7; a possible D gene is TRBD1 (6 bases). In germline, CDR1 is SGHRS, CDR2 YFSETQ. The CDR3 has 14 residues. V was shortened by 0 bases and J by 2 bases, with 9 bases between the two germline ends. The CDR3 is CASSLGDTTYEQYF. In DNA, the CDR3 is TGCGCCAGCAGCTTGGGGGACACTACCTACGAGCAGTACTTC.

The chain joins TRBV28 to TRBJ2-1; D ambiguous. The V end was cut by 1 base, the J end by 5 bases, with 12 bases between. CDR3 size: 15 residues. Per the germline V gene, CDR1 is MDHEN and CDR2 is SYDVKM. Here the CDR3 DNA reads TGTGCCAGCAGTTTATTCGGTCTTCCGAACAATGAGCAGTTCTTC. Translating gives CASSLFGLPNNEQFF.

The CDR3 here is CASSPEGLAGDAFF. CDR3 DNA: TGTGCCAGCAGCCCGGAGGGACTAGCGGGAGACGCGTTCTTC. The V call is TRBV7-9, the J call TRBJ2-1; TRBD2 aligns across 14 bases. After removal of 5 bases from V and 15 bases from J, the junction contained 9 bases not matched to a gene. The CDR3 spans 14 residues. Germline assignment: CDR1 SEHNR and CDR2 FQNEAQ (reference sequence).

This chain connects TRBV19 to TRBJ1-4, with D unresolved. CDR1 LNHDA and CDR2 SQIVND come from the germline V gene (reference sequence). This CDR3 contains 14 residues. The germline V and J ends were trimmed by 6 bases and 3 bases, with 11 bases remaining between them. CDR3 residues: CASSAGVPNEKLFF. In DNA, the CDR3 is TGTGCCAGTAGCGCCGGGGTTCCTAATGAAAAACTGTTTTTT.

The chain couples TRBV4-1 to TRBJ2-3, with 12 bases fitting TRBD2. The V gene's germline CDR1 is MGHRA and CDR2 YSYEKL. Germline trimming cut 3 bases from V and 1 base from J; bases unmatched to any gene: 5. The CDR3 length is 17 residues. CDR3 sequence reads: CASSHPRTSGGTDTQYF. The CDR3 DNA reads as TGCGCCAGCAGCCACCCTCGGACTAGCGGGGGCACAGATACGCAGTATTTT.